Following are 24 T cell receptor beta chains from one sample sequenced in a study of blood T cell repertoires in COVID-19. Libraries were prepared by immunoSEQ multiplex PCR; TCRdb keeps only in-frame clonotypes and omits some of them. Altogether just under 65,000 clones are present, roughly 82% being singletons, with the ten largest covering around 5.3%. The sample taken for sequencing was peripheral blood. The receptors stem from a human donor in a cohort sampled during active COVID-19.

This chain connects TRBV5-1 to TRBJ2-5, with 13 positions matching TRBD2. With V trimmed by 4 bases and J by 1 base, 7 bases remained unmatched. Germline V CDR1 and CDR2: SGHRS, YFSETQ. The CDR3 is made up of 17 amino acids. CDR3 DNA: TGCGCCAGCAGCCCTAGGACTAGCGGGGGCCTCCAAGAGACCCAGTACTTC. It specifies CASSPRTSGGLQETQYF. Combining the CDR3 with reference TRBV5-1 and TRBJ2-5 gives the whole variable domain KAGVTQTPRYLIKTRGQQVTLSCSPISGHRSVSWYQQTPGQGLQFLFEYFSETQRNKGNFPGRFSGRQFSNSRSEMNVSTLELGDSALYLCASSPRTSGGLQETQYFGPGTRLLVL.

This sequence joins TRBV29-1 and TRBJ1-3; 7 bases fit TRBD1. The V and J ends lost 4 bases and 3 bases, in that order; junction bases with no gene match: 0. Germline V gene data show CDR1 as SQVTM and CDR2 as ANQGSEA. CDR3 length: 12 amino acids. This chain's CDR3 is CSVAGGGNTIYF. CDR3 nucleotides: TGCAGCGTTGCAGGGGGTGGAAACACCATATATTTT.

The gene calls are TRBV3-1 (or the pseudogene TRBV3-2) and TRBJ2-1; the match to TRBD2 covers 9 bases. The V and J ends lost 1 base and 5 bases, in that order; junction bases with no gene match: 9. The CDR3 is made up of 17 amino acids. Germline assignment: CDR1 LGHDT and CDR2 YNNKEL (reference sequence). The CDR3 spells CASSQVIAGALNNEQFF. DNA for the CDR3: TGTGCCAGCAGCCAAGTTATAGCGGGGGCCCTGAACAATGAGCAGTTCTTC.

This clone has just a few counts. The CDR3 is CASRKETSGGVETQYF. For the CDR3, the DNA is TGTGCCAGCAGGAAAGAGACTAGCGGGGGGGTGGAGACCCAGTACTTC. The chain uses TRBV2 and TRBJ2-5; 14 bases match TRBD2. The J segment lost 5 bases and the V segment lost 6 bases, leaving 8 bases of the junction unmatched. The CDR3 sequence is 16 residues long. In germline, CDR1 is SNHLY, CDR2 FYNNEI.

This chain links TRBV4-3 with TRBJ2-6; no firm D call. The CDR3 runs to 17 residues. CDR1 and CDR2 (germline): LGHNA, YSLEER. V lost 1 base and J 0 bases, leaving 10 bases between the germline ends. The CDR3 reads CASSQGAQNSGANVLTF. The CDR3 bases are TGCGCCAGCAGCCAAGGGGCCCAGAACTCTGGGGCCAACGTCCTGACTTTC.

The V and J genes are TRBV9 and TRBJ1-1; D is ambiguous. V lost 4 bases and J lost 3, with 16 bases in between. Germline assignment: CDR1 SGDLS and CDR2 YYNGEE. The CDR3 contains 15 residues. The CDR3 bases are TGTGCCAGCAGCCCGACGTCCGGGAGGGACACTGAAGCTTTCTTT. It is translated as CASSPTSGRDTEAFF.

The V gene is TRBV24-1, the J gene TRBJ2-1, with 10 bases identical to TRBD1. Losses at the gene ends were 4 bases for V and 3 bases for J; bases not matched to a gene: 8. The CDR3 has 17 amino acids. Per the germline V gene, CDR1 is KGHDR and CDR2 is SFDVKD. DNA of the CDR3: TGTGCCACCAGTGAATTATCGGGACAGGGGATCTACAATGAGCAGTTCTTC. Protein sequence: CATSELSGQGIYNEQFF.

This clone was seen just once. V usage is TRBV27 and J usage is TRBJ2-6; D is perhaps TRBD2 (6 bases). From germline, CDR1 is MNHEY and CDR2 SMNVEV (reference sequence). V was pared by 3 bases and J by 0 bases, with 15 bases between. The CDR3 spans 18 residues. CDR3 sequence (DNA): TGTGCCAGCAGTTTCTTGCCGGGACTTACCTCTGGGGCCAACGTCCTGACTTTC. This gives the protein CASSFLPGLTSGANVLTF.

This clone has just a few counts. The chain uses TRBV7-2 and TRBJ2-7; TRBD1 matches 7 bases. This CDR3 is built from 15 residues. V lost 5 bases and J lost 4; bases outside the gene matches: 11. Germline V gene lookup returns CDR1 SGHTA and CDR2 FQGNSA. The CDR3 loop is CASSVTGERSYEQYF. The CDR3, as DNA: TGTGCCAGCAGCGTAACAGGGGAAAGATCGTACGAGCAGTACTTC.

Here the CDR3 DNA reads TGTGCCAGCAGTTACGCCAGGGGGGCCTACGAGCAGTACTTC. This encodes CASSYARGAYEQYF. The V gene is TRBV6-5, the J gene TRBJ2-7; D is possibly TRBD1 (7 bases). Germline CDR1 MNHEY, CDR2 SVGAGI. The V end was cut by 2 bases, the J end by 2 bases, with 10 bases between. The CDR3 has 14 amino acids.

The chain uses TRBV3-1 (or the pseudogene TRBV3-2) and TRBJ2-7; 11 positions agree with TRBD2. The CDR3 covers 18 residues. Germline V gene sequence: CDR1 LGHDT, CDR2 YNNKEL (reference sequence). The trim removed 0 bases at V and 6 bases at J, leaving 13 bases unmatched. The CDR3 here is CASSQDLLAGGKSREQYF. CDR3 in DNA: TGTGCCAGCAGCCAAGATTTGCTAGCGGGGGGTAAGTCGCGCGAGCAGTACTTC.

V usage is TRBV4-3 and J usage is TRBJ1-4; 8 bases align to TRBD1. Per germline, CDR1 LGHNA and CDR2 YSLEER. The CDR3 runs to 15 residues. V lost 1 base to trimming and J lost 3 bases; unmatched junction nucleotides: 1. The CDR3 here is CASSQATGANEKLFF. In DNA, the CDR3 is TGCGCCAGCAGCCAAGCGACAGGGGCTAATGAAAAACTGTTTTTT.

The DNA for the CDR3 is TGTGCCAGCAGTCCCAGCTATGGCTACACCTTC. It translates to CASSPSYGYTF. This chain uses TRBV6-2 or TRBV6-3 with TRBJ1-2; D is unclear. The V end lost 5 bases, the J end lost 4 bases, and 5 bases lay between the germline ends. CDR3 length equals 11 residues. The germline gives CDR1 MNHEY, CDR2 SVGEGT.

The chain employs TRBV6-5 and TRBJ1-1; D is ambiguous. The CDR3 length is 15 residues. Trimming pared 2 bases from V and 0 bases from J, leaving 10 bases between. CDR1 MNHEY and CDR2 SVGAGI come from the germline V gene. The CDR3, as DNA: TGTGCCAGCAGTTACGGCACCTTCCTGAACACTGAAGCTTTCTTT. It is translated as CASSYGTFLNTEAFF.

The table lists this clone with a few counts. This chain links TRBV10-2 with TRBJ2-5, with 7 nucleotides matching TRBD1. CDR1 is WSHSY and CDR2 is SAAADI in the germline V gene. The CDR3 covers 13 residues. V was pared by 5 bases and J by 5 bases, with 5 bases of the junction left unmatched. The CDR3 here is CASSMTGSETQYF. For the CDR3, the DNA is TGCGCCAGCAGTATGACAGGGTCGGAGACCCAGTACTTC.

This sequence joins TRBV3-1 (or the pseudogene TRBV3-2) and TRBJ2-2, with 10 bases matching TRBD2. Germline-derived CDR1 and CDR2 are LGHDT and YNNKEL (reference sequence). V lost 4 bases and J lost 6; bases outside the gene matches: 5. The CDR3 totals 15 residues. The CDR3 loop reads CASSPLAGGAGELFF. Written as DNA, the CDR3 is TGTGCCAGCAGCCCCTTAGCGGGGGGCGCCGGGGAGCTGTTTTTT.

The chain is built from TRBV7-3 and TRBJ2-7, with D perhaps TRBD1 (5 bases). This CDR3 is built from 13 residues. Germline loops: CDR1 SGHTA, CDR2 FQGTGA. Between the trimmed V and J ends, which lost 0 bases and 7 bases, there was a span of 10 bases. This CDR3 reads CASSLTGVGEQYF. CDR3 coding DNA: TGTGCCAGCAGCTTAACAGGGGTAGGGGAGCAGTACTTC.

The rearrangement uses TRBV5-8 and TRBJ2-1; D gene ambiguous. The V gene lost 2 bases and the J gene lost 6 bases, with 9 bases spanning the gap. This CDR3 comprises 13 residues. Germline lookup yields CDR1 SGHTS and CDR2 YDEGEE. Written as DNA, the CDR3 is TGTGCCAGCAGCTTAACGTCGGTCAATGAGCAGTTCTTC. Its protein product is CASSLTSVNEQFF.

The table lists this clone with many counts. The chain is built from TRBV12-3 or TRBV12-4 and TRBJ1-1; the D gene is possibly TRBD1 (5 bases). The CDR3 length is 12 residues. Trimming pared 3 bases from V and 4 bases from J, leaving 6 bases between. CDR3 nucleotide sequence: TGTGCCAGCAGTTTTGGGGCCACTGAAGCTTTCTTT. Residues: CASSFGATEAFF.

The chain joins TRBV5-3 to TRBJ1-2; possibly TRBD1 for D (5 bases). TRBV5-3 has ORF status, its function being uncertain. V lost 5 bases and J lost 4, with 18 bases in between. The CDR3 loop spans 15 amino acids. CDR3 sequence reads: CARRPVGGGGYGYTF. The CDR3, as DNA: TGTGCCAGAAGACCGGTCGGGGGAGGCGGCTATGGCTACACCTTC.

For this clone: The sample holds other DNA sequences that translate to the same CDR3. V and J are TRBV6-5 and TRBJ2-7; a possible D gene is TRBD2 (5 bases). V was trimmed by 6 bases and J by 2 bases, leaving 11 bases between them. Germline CDR1 MNHEY, CDR2 SVGAGI. This CDR3 contains 13 residues. CDR3 region: CASSSSGTYEQYF. Here the CDR3 DNA reads TGTGCCAGCAGCTCGTCCGGGACCTACGAGCAGTACTTC.

J is TRBJ1-5 and V is TRBV3-1 (or the pseudogene TRBV3-2); 8 bases match TRBD1. CDR3 size: 15 residues. With V trimmed by 6 bases and J by 7 bases, 11 bases remained unmatched. CDR1 and CDR2 from the germline V gene are LGHDT and YNNKEL (reference sequence). CDR3 DNA sequence: TGTGCCAGCAGTCCTAGATCGGACAGGGTGCAGCCCCAGCATTTT. Protein sequence: CASSPRSDRVQPQHF.

This chain connects TRBV5-1 to TRBJ2-3; 11 bases are a match to TRBD2. The germline V gene encodes CDR1 SGHRS and CDR2 YFSETQ. CDR3 length equals 15 residues. Germline trimming cut 3 bases from V and 5 bases from J; bases unmatched to any gene: 5. The CDR3 here is CASSSLAGGLDTQYF. The CDR3 region has the DNA TGCGCCAGCAGCTCCCTAGCGGGGGGTCTAGATACGCAGTATTTT. The full variable domain, rest sourced from reference TRBV5-1 and TRBJ2-3, is KAGVTQTPRYLIKTRGQQVTLSCSPISGHRSVSWYQQTPGQGLQFLFEYFSETQRNKGNFPGRFSGRQFSNSRSEMNVSTLELGDSALYLCASSSLAGGLDTQYFGPGTRLTVL.

The chain recombines TRBV4-2 with TRBJ2-7; possible D gene TRBD2, 6 bases. The CDR3 has 14 residues. The germline V gene encodes CDR1 LGHNA and CDR2 YNFKEQ. V was trimmed by 0 bases and J by 2 bases, leaving 8 bases between them. CDR3 protein: CASSQDIAAYEQYF. Written as DNA, the CDR3 is TGTGCCAGCAGCCAAGATATAGCGGCCTACGAGCAGTACTTC.